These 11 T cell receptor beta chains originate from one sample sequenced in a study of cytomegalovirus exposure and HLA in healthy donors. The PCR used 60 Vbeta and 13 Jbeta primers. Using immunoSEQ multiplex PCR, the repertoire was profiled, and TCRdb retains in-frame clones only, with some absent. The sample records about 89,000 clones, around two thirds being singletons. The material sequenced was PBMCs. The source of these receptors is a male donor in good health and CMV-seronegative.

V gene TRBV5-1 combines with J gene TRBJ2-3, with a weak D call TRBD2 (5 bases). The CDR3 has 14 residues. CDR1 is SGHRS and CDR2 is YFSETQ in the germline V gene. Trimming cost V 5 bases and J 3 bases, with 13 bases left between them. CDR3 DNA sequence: TGCGCCAGCAGAACTGAGGGTGGGACAGATACGCAGTATTTT. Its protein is CASRTEGGTDTQYF.

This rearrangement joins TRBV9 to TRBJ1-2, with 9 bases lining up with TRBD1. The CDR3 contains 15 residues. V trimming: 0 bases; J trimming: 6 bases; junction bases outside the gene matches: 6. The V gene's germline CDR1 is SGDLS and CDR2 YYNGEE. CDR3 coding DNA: TGTGCCAGCAGCGTAGCATTTACAGGGGGCAATGGCTACACCTTC. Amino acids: CASSVAFTGGNGYTF. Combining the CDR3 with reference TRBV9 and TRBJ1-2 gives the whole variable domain DSGVTQTPKHLITATGQRVTLRCSPRSGDLSVYWYQQSLDQGLQFLIQYYNGEERAKGNILERFSAQQFPDLHSELNLSSLELGDSALYFCASSVAFTGGNGYTFGSGTRLTVV.

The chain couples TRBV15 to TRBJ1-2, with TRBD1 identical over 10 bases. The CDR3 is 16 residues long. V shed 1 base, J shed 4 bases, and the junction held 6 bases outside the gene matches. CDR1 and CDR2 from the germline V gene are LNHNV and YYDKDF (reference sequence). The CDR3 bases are TGTGCCACCAGCAGAGCGGGACAGGGGATCGGCTATGGCTACACCTTC. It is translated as CATSRAGQGIGYGYTF.

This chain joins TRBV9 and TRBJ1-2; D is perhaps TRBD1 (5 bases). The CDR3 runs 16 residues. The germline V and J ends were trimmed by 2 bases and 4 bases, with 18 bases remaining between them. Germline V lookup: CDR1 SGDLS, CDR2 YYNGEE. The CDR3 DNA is TGTGCCAGCAGCGTTGGGGGTGAGGAGGGGACCTATGGCTACACCTTC. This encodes CASSVGGEEGTYGYTF.

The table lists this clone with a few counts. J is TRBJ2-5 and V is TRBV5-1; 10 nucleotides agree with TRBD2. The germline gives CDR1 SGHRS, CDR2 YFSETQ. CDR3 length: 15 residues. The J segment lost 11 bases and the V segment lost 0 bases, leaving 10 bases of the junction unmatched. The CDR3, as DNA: TGCGCCAGCAGCTTGGAGCTAGCGGGAGCTTCTGAGCAGTACTTC. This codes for CASSLELAGASEQYF.

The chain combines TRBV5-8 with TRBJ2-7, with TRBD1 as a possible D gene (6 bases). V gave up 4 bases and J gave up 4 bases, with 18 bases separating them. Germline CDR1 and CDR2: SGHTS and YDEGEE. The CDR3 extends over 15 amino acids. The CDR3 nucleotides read TGTGCCAGCAGCCTTGGACAGTGGGTTACTTACGAGCAGTACTTC. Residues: CASSLGQWVTYEQYF. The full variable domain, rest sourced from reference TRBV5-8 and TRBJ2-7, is EAGVTQSPTHLIKTRGQQATLRCSPISGHTSVYWYQQALGLGLQFLLWYDEGEERNRGNFPPRFSGRQFPNYSSELNVNALELEDSALYLCASSLGQWVTYEQYFGPGTRLTVT.

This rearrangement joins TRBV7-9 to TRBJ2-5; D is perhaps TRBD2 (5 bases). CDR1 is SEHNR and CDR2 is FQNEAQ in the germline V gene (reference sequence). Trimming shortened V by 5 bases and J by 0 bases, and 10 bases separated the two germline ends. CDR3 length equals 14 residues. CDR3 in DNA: TGTGCCAGCAGCCTTAGCGAGTACCAAGAGACCCAGTACTTC. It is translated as CASSLSEYQETQYF.

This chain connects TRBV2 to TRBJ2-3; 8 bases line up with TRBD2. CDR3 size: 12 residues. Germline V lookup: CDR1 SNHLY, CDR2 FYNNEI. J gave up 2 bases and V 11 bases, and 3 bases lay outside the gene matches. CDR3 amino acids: CAYSGDTDTQYF. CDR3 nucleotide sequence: TGTGCCTATAGCGGGGACACAGATACGCAGTATTTT.

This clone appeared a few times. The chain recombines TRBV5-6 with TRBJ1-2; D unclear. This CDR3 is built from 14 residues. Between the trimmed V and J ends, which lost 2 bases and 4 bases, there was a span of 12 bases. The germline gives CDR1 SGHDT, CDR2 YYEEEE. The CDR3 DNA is TGTGCCAGCAGCTTAGACGGCCCGGGCTATGGCTACACCTTC. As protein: CASSLDGPGYGYTF.

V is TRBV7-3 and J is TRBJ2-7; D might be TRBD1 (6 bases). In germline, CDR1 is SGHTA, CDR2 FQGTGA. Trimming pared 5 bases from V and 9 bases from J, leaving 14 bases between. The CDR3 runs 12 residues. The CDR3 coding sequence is TGTGCCAGCAGCCCCCAACAGGGACGGCAGTACTTC. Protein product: CASSPQQGRQYF.

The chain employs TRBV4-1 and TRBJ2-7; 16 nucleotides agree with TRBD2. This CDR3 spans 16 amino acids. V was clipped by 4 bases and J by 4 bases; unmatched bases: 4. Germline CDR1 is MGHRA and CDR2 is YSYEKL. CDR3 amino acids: CASSPPGLAGGYEQYF. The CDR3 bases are TGCGCCAGCAGCCCACCGGGACTAGCGGGAGGGTACGAGCAGTACTTC.